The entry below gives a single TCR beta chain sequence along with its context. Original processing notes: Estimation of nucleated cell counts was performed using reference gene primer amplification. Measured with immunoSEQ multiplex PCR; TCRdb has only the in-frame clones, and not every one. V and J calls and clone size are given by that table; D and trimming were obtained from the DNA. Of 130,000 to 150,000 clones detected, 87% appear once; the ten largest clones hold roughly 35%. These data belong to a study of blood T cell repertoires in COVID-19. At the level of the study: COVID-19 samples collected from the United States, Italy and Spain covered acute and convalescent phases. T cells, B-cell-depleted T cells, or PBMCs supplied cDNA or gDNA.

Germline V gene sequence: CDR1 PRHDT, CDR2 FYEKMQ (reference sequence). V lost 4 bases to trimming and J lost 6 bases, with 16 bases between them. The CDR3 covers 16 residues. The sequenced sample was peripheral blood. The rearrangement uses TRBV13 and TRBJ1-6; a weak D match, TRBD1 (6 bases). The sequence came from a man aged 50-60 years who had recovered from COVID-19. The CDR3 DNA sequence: TGTGCCAGCAGCTCGGGACACTTAGCCTTTAATTCACCCCTCCACTTT. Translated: CASSSGHLAFNSPLHF.